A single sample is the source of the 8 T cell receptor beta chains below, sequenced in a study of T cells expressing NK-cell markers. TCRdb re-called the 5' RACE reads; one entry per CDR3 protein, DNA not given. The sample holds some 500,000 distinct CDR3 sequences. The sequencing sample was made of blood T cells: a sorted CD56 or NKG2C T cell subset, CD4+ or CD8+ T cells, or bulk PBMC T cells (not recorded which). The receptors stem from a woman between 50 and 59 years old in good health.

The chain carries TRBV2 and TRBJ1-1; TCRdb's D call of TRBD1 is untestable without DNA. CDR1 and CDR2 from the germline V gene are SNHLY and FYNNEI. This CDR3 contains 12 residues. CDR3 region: CASREDRLTAFF.

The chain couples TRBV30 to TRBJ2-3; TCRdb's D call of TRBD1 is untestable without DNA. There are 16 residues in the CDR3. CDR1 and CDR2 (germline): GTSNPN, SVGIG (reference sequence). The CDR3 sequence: CAWEPQKQKSTDTQYF. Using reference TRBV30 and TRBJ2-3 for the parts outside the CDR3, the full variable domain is SQTIHQWPATLVQPVGSPLSLECTVEGTSNPNLYWYRQAAGRGLQLLFYSVGIGQISSEVPQNLSASRPQDRQFILSSKKLLLSDSGFYLCAWEPQKQKSTDTQYFGPGTRLTVL.

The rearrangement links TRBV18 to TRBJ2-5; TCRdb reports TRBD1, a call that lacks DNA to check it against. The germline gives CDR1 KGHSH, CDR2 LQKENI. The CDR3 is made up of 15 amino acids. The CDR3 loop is CASSPNNRDGETQYF.

Here the CDR3 reads CASSNGARAYQETQYF. This rearrangement joins TRBV5-6 to TRBJ2-5; the TRBD1 assignment by TCRdb is unverifiable without DNA. This CDR3 is 16 amino acids long. Germline CDR1 is SGHDT and CDR2 is YYEEEE.

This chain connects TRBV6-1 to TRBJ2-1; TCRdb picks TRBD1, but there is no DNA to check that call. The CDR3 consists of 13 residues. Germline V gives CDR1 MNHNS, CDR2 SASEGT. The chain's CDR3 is CASRWTGDNEQFF.

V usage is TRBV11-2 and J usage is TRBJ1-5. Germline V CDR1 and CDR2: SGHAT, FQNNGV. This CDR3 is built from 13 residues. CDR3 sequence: CASSIGRSEPQHF.

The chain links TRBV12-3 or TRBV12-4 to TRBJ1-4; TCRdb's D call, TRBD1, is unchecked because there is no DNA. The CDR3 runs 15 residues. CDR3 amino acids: CASLARGSTNEKLFF.

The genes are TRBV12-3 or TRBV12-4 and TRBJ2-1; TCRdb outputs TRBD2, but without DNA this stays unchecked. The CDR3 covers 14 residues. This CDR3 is CASSLGPLANEQFF.